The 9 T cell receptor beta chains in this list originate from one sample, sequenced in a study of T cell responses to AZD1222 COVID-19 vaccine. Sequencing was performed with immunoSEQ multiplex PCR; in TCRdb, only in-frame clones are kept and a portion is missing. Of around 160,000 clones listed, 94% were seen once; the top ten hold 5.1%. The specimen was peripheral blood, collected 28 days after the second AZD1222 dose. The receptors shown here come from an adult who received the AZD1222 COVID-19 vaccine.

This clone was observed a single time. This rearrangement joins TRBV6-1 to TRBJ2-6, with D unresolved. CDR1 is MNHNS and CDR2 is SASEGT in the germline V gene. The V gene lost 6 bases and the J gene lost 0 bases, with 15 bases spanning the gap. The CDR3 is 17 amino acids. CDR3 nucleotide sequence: TGTGCCAGCAGGGAAAGGGTTCCTAGCTCTGGGGCCAACGTCCTGACTTTC. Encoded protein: CASRERVPSSGANVLTF.

The CDR3 sequence: CASSRPPGQGSTGANVLTF. CDR3 nucleotides: TGTGCCAGCAGCCGACCCCCGGGACAGGGTAGCACTGGGGCCAACGTCCTGACTTTC. V usage is TRBV7-3 and J usage is TRBJ2-6; 9 positions match TRBD1. This CDR3 has 19 residues. V trimming: 5 bases; J trimming: 2 bases; junction bases outside the gene matches: 13. CDR1 is SGHTA, CDR2 FQGTGA, per germline.

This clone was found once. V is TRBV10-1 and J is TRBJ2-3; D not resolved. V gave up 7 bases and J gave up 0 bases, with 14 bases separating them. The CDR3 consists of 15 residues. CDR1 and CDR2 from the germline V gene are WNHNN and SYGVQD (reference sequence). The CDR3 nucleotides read TGCGCCAGCAAGAGGTGGGCGGAGAGCACAGATACGCAGTATTTT. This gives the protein CASKRWAESTDTQYF.

Written as DNA, the CDR3 is TGTGCCAGCAGTCTACAGGGGGCCCAGGAAAAACTGTTTTTT. This encodes CASSLQGAQEKLFF. J is TRBJ1-4 and V is TRBV27; 9 bases align to TRBD1. The CDR3 is made up of 14 amino acids. V was clipped by 5 bases and J by 8 bases; unmatched bases: 6. The germline CDR1 and CDR2 sequences are MNHEY and SMNVEV (reference sequence). Variable domain in full (rest from reference TRBV27 and TRBJ1-4): EAQVTQNPRYLITVTGKKLTVTCSQNMNHEYMSWYRQDPGLGLRQIYYSMNVEVTDKGDVPEGYKVSRKEKRNFPLILESPSPNQTSLYFCASSLQGAQEKLFFGSGTQLSVL.

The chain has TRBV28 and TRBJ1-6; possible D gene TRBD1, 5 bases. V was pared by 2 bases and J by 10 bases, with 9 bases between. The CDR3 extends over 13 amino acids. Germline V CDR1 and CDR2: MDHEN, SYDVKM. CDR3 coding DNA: TGTGCCAGCAGTTTAGGGGGGGTGTCACCCCTCCACTTT. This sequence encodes CASSLGGVSPLHF.

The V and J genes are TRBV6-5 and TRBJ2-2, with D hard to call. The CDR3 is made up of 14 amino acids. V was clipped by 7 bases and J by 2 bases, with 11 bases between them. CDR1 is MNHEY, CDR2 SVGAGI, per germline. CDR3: CASTSLPNTGELFF. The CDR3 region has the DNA TGTGCCAGCACGAGTCTGCCTAACACCGGGGAGCTGTTTTTT.

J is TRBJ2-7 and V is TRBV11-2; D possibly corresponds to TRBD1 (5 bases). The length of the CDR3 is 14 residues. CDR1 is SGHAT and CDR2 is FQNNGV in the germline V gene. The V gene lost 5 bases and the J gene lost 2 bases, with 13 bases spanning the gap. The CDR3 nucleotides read TGTGCCAGCAGCCCCAGGGTTTCCCCCTACGAGCAGTACTTC. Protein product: CASSPRVSPYEQYF.

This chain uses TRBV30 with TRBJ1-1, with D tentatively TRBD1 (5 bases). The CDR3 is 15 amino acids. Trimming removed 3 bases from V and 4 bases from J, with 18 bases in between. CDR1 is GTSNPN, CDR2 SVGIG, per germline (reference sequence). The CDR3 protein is CAWRETAPRATEAFF. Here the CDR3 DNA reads TGTGCCTGGAGAGAGACAGCGCCGCGGGCCACTGAAGCTTTCTTT.

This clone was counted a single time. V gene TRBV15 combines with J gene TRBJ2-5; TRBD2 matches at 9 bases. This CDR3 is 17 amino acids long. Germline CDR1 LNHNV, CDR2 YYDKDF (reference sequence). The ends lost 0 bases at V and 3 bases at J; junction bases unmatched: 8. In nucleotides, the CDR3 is TGTGCCACCAGCAGAGATGGGGGGGCTAGCGGGGAAGAGACCCAGTACTTC. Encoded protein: CATSRDGGASGEETQYF.